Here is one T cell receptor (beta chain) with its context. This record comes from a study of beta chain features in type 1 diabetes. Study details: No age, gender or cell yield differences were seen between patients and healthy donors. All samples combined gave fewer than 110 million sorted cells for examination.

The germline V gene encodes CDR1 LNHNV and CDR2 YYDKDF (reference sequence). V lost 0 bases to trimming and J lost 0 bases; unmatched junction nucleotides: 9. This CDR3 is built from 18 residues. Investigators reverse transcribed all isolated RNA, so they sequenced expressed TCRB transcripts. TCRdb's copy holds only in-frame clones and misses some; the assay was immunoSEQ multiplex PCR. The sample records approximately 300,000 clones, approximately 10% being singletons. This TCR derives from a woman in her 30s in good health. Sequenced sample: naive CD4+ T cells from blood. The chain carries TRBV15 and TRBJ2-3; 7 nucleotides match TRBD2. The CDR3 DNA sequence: TGTGCCACCAGCAGAGAGAAGCGGGAAAGACTAAGCACAGATACGCAGTATTTT. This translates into CATSREKRERLSTDTQYF. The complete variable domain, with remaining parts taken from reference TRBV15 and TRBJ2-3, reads DAMVIQNPRYQVTQFGKPVTLSCSQTLNHNVMYWYQQKSSQAPKLLFHYYDKDFNNEADTPDNFQSRRPNTSFCFLDIRSPGLGDTAMYLCATSREKRERLSTDTQYFGPGTRLTVL.